This TCR beta chain derives from a study of shared clonotypes between healthy human individuals. The germline V and J ends were trimmed by 3 bases and 7 bases, with 19 bases remaining between them. This CDR3 has 15 amino acids. The germline gives CDR1 GTSNPN, CDR2 SVGIG (reference sequence). CD4+ cells underwent separation, giving CD45RA+ naive and CD45RA-negative memory subsets. The method was immunoSEQ multiplex PCR; TCRdb's version includes in-frame clones alone and lacks a portion of them. The table records approximately 940,000 clones, 76% of them present only once. The chain links TRBV30 to TRBJ2-1, with D possibly TRBD2 on 5 matching bases. This TCR came from a man aged 18-30 years in good health. The specimen was memory CD4+ T cells sorted from blood. Subset given: CD45RA-negative fraction. The CDR3 is CAWSPGLEAPNEQFF. In DNA form, the CDR3 reads TGTGCCTGGAGCCCGGGATTGGAGGCTCCTAATGAGCAGTTCTTC.